Listed below are T cell receptor beta chains from one sample, sequenced in a study of Ad26.COV2.S vaccination and SARS-CoV-2 variants. TCRdb keeps only in-frame clones here, not all; method: immunoSEQ multiplex PCR. The sample holds around 320,000 clones, around four fifths seen once. Specimen: peripheral blood, collected in a trial of Ad26.COV2.S vaccine versus placebo. These receptors all stem from a person between 18 and 60 years old who received the Ad26.COV2.S COVID-19 vaccine or a placebo. The conserved cysteine and the conserved F or W are not part of the CDR3 here. The order of the fields is CDR3 length, V gene, clone size, CDR3 protein. The size of a clone is reported for some rows only, either as once, few or many, or as a class for expanded clones.

>11|TRBV10-3|NA
AAAGTGSYEQY
>12|TRBV28|NA
ASKGNRVNTEAF
>12|TRBV3-1/TRBV3-2|few
ASSPRSTLGGYT
>12|TRBV5-1|NA
ASSLTGGLTEAF
>14|TRBV7-6|NA
ASSQTSGGGTDTQY
>11|TRBV24-1|NA
ATSGRGQETQY
>13|TRBV6-4|NA
ASSERAPSMETQY
>15|TRBV28|NA
ASSFRPRGYSNQPQH
>11|TRBV5-1|NA
ASRQDTVETQY
>11|TRBV28|once
ASSLEDNQPQH
>14|TRBV5-8|NA
ASSDRHISMNTEAF
>13|TRBV14|NA
ASSPNGGNTGELF
>9|TRBV12-3/TRBV12-4|NA
ASSETGAYT
>9|TRBV28|NA
ASGGGYEQY
>14|TRBV9|NA
ASSVGGQISGNTIY
>12|TRBV6-5|NA
ASSRNLGGTEAF
>15|TRBV13|once
ASSTRIGRIANYGYT
>14|TRBV7-7|NA
ASSLIGGAGGETQY
>16|TRBV2|NA
ASSEEFFGLSSGNTIY
>13|TRBV9|NA
ASSWSTASYNEQF
>13|TRBV19|NA
ASRKYSTGDGGYT
>13|TRBV19|NA
ASMPWDHSNQPQH
>15|TRBV3-1/TRBV3-2|NA
ASSQNPTGTGPWTQY
>13|TRBV7-6|NA
ASNLGGQGRETQY
>11|TRBV12-3/TRBV12-4|once
ASRPSGGVTQY
>14|TRBV5-1|NA
ASSLSAGLGASEQF
>13|TRBV9|NA
ASSVLGRIGDEQY
>12|TRBV2|NA
ASRTGGISYEQY
>12|TRBV18|NA
ASSPSTNTGELF
>16|TRBV10-1|NA
ATKRLGRVSSYNSPLH
>11|TRBV19|NA
ASSIERRTEAF
>11|TRBV7-9|NA
AGSGGPNQPQH
>12|TRBV2|NA
ASSRDKSNYGYT
>14|TRBV18|many
ASSPNPGVANEKLF
>13|TRBV5-1|NA
ASSSGGPGTDTQY
>10|TRBV19|NA
ASSPRQDEAF
>14|TRBV2|NA
ASSPTPGTGSYEQY
>12|TRBV7-9|NA
ASSFPGPGEKLF
>13|TRBV12-2|NA
ASRHLELERGEQY
>11|TRBV11-3|NA
ASSPGGFGELF
>11|TRBV5-1|NA
ASSFDRANGYT